Here is one T cell receptor (beta chain) with its context. Measured with immunoSEQ multiplex PCR; TCRdb has only the in-frame clones, and not every one. The sample has 100,000 to 150,000 clones; about 91% are singletons. These data originate in a study of blood T cell repertoires in COVID-19. On the study more broadly: The United States, Italy and Spain provided the acute and convalescent COVID-19 samples. From T cells, B-cell-depleted T cells, or PBMCs came the material, which was cDNA or gDNA.

CDR3 length equals 12 residues. The germline V gene has CDR1 MDHEN and CDR2 SYDVKM. Trimming cost V 3 bases and J 9 bases, with 11 bases left between them. The sequenced material came from peripheral blood. The chain carries TRBV28 and TRBJ1-1, with a weak D call TRBD1 (5 bases). This TCR was sampled from a man aged 50 or older with acute or convalescent COVID-19. The CDR3 is CASSFAGPKAFF. CDR3 nucleotide sequence: TGTGCCAGCAGTTTCGCGGGACCTAAAGCTTTCTTT.